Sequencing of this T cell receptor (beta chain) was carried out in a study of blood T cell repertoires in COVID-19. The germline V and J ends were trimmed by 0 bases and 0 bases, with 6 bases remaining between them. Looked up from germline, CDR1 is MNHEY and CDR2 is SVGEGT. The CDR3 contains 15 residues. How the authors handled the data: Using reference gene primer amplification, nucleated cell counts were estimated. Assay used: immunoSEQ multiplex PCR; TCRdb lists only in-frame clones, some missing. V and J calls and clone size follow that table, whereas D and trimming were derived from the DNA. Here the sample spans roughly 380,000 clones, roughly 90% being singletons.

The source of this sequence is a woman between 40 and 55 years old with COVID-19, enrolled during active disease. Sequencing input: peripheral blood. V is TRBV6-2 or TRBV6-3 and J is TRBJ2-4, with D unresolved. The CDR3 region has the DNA TGTGCCAGCAGTTACTCGGCAGTAGCCAAAAACATTCAGTACTTC. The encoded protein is CASSYSAVAKNIQYF.